Listed here are 27 T cell receptor beta chains from one sample, sequenced in a study of tumor-infiltrating lymphocytes in primary liver carcinoma. Priming with a constant-region primer yielded TCR beta cDNA from 400 to 500 ng total RNA. Each TCR beta library was derived from three nested multiplex PCR rounds that employed slightly modified ARM-PCR. For around 9 cycles apiece, the opening two PCR rounds ran with TRBV1-TRBV30 forward primers and a C-beta reverse primer. MiXCR, applied by TCRdb to the multiplex PCR reads, yields one record per CDR3 protein. Among approximately 110,000 distinct CDR3 sequences listed, about four fifths were seen once. From unsorted bulk tissue weighing roughly 17-34 mg, DNA and RNA were co-extracted. Source material: liver tumor tissue from sampling region 3. Described subset: tumor region T3, left-lateral pole. Receptor source: a man in his forties with primary liver carcinoma and hepatitis B virus infection.

On this clonotype: Germline is not matched at one junction end, which may reflect a read error. This chain links TRBV11-1 with TRBJ1-5; D is possibly TRBD1 (6 bases). The CDR3 runs to 15 residues. Germline V gene data show CDR1 as SGHAT and CDR2 as FQDESV (reference sequence). The chain's CDR3 is CASSSGQWDNQPQHF. In DNA form, the CDR3 reads TGTGCCAGCAGCTCTGGACAGTGGGATAATCAGCCCCAGCACTTT.

Note on this clonotype: The junction departs from the called germline gene at one end, perhaps through a read error. This chain links TRBV29-1 with TRBJ2-7; D gene ambiguous. Germline loops: CDR1 SQVTM, CDR2 ANQGSEA. This CDR3 contains 13 residues. The CDR3 sequence: CSVDIGYVDEQYF. Here the CDR3 DNA reads TGCAGCGTCGACATAGGGTATGTCGACGAACAGTACTTC.

Remarks on this clonotype: Mismatch with germline at one junction end may stem from a read error. The genes are TRBV29-1 and TRBJ1-1, with D possibly TRBD1 on 5 matching bases. CDR3 length: 12 residues. The germline gives CDR1 SQVTM, CDR2 ANQGSEA. The CDR3 nucleotides are TGCAGCGTGGTGACAGACATGACTGAAGTTTTCTTT. Translating it yields CSVVTDMTEVFF.

Comments on this clonotype: The junction departs from the called germline gene at one end, perhaps through a read error. Here the CDR3 reads CTSSPPPEANRQYF. The CDR3 DNA sequence: TGTACCAGCAGCCCACCCCCTGAAGCAAATAGGCAGTATTTT. This chain connects TRBV11-1 to TRBJ2-3, with D unclear. Per germline, CDR1 SGHAT and CDR2 FQDESV (reference sequence). This CDR3 has 14 amino acids. The full variable domain, its missing parts supplied by reference TRBV11-1 and TRBJ2-3, is EAEVAQSPRYKITEKSQAVAFWCDPISGHATLYWYRQILGQGPELLVQFQDESVVDDSQLPKDRFSAERLKGVDSTLKIQPAELGDSAMYLCTSSPPPEANRQYFGPGTRLTVL.

A word on this clonotype: Since the CDR3 does not end with the conserved phenylalanine or tryptophan, this likely comes from a read error. The rearrangement uses TRBV29-1 and TRBJ2-5, with D perhaps being TRBD1 or TRBD2 (5 bases each). The CDR3 length is 12 residues. Germline CDR1 reads SQVTM; CDR2 reads ANQGSEA. The CDR3 here is CSASGAQETQYL. The DNA of the CDR3 is TGCAGCGCGTCCGGGGCCCAAGAAACCCAGTACCTC.

About this clonotype itself: At one end the junction does not follow the germline gene, possibly because of a read error. This chain connects TRBV7-8 to TRBJ1-1; D may be TRBD1 (5 bases). Germline lookup yields CDR1 SGHVS and CDR2 FQNEAQ. The CDR3 loop spans 14 amino acids. The CDR3 region is CSSSLQGTETEAFF. The CDR3 coding sequence is TGTTCCAGTAGCCTCCAAGGGACGGAGACTGAAGCTTTCTTT. The entire variable domain, with the rest obtained from reference TRBV7-8 and TRBJ1-1, is as follows: GAGVSQSPRYKVAKRGQDVALRCDPISGHVSLFWYQQALGQGPEFLTYFQNEAQLDKSGLPSDRFFAERPEGSVSTLKIQRTQQEDSAVYLCSSSLQGTETEAFFGQGTRLTVV.

On this clonotype itself: A junction boundary mismatches the germline segment, possibly from a read error. The rearrangement joins TRBV4-2 to TRBJ2-1; D perhaps matches TRBD2 (5 bases). The CDR3 has 16 residues. CDR1 is LGHNA and CDR2 is YNFKEQ in the germline V gene. The CDR3 DNA is TGTGCCAACAGCCAAGAATTCAGTGGGAGCTACAATGAGCAGTTCTTC. It encodes CANSQEFSGSYNEQFF.

This clonotype was found once. The J gene is TRBJ2-5, the V gene TRBV12-3 or TRBV12-4, with TRBD2 matching 7 bases. This CDR3 has 13 amino acids. V shed 9 bases, J shed 8 bases, and the junction held 12 bases outside the gene matches. This chain's CDR3 is CASSLAEVKTQYF. As DNA, the CDR3 is TGTGCCAGTTCGCTAGCGGAAGTGAAAACCCAGTACTTC.

This clonotype was observed a few times. The chain combines TRBV29-1 with TRBJ2-3; the D gene is possibly TRBD1 (6 bases). The J call is in doubt because the DNA end fits TRBJ1-5 better. This CDR3 region has 15 residues. Germline V lookup: CDR1 SQVTM, CDR2 ANQGSEA. The CDR3 region has the DNA TGCAGCGTCGAGAAAGCGGGAGTGAGGACAGATACGCAGCATTTT. Translated: CSVEKAGVRTDTQHF.

V usage is TRBV29-1 and J usage is TRBJ2-6; D is unresolved. Between the trimmed V and J ends, which lost 0 bases and 7 bases, there was a span of 19 bases. The CDR3 extends over 17 amino acids. The germline CDR1 and CDR2 sequences are SQVTM and ANQGSEA. CDR3 loop: CSVEDTSQNTAANVLTF. In DNA, the CDR3 is TGCAGCGTTGAAGACACCTCGCAGAATACCGCAGCCAACGTCCTGACTTTC.

On this clonotype: One end of the junction fails to match germline, which may point to a read error. This chain uses TRBV6-1 with TRBJ2-6; TRBD1 might be the D (5 bases). Germline assignment: CDR1 MNHNS and CDR2 SASEGT. This CDR3 is built from 19 residues. DNA of the CDR3: TGTGCCAGCAGGGCCTTTCAGGGTAGGGGCCGCTCTGGGGTCAACGTCCTGACTTTC. This encodes CASRAFQGRGRSGVNVLTF.

The gene calls are TRBV7-9 and TRBJ2-7, with a tentative D call TRBD1 (6 bases). From germline, CDR1 is SEHNR and CDR2 FQNEAQ (reference sequence). CDR3 length: 13 amino acids. Trimming removed 2 bases from V and 6 bases from J, with 11 bases in between. The CDR3 reads CASSLSRGGEQYF. Written as DNA, the CDR3 is TGTGCCAGCAGCTTATCGCGAGGGGGCGAGCAGTACTTC.

A word on this clonotype: Germline is not matched at one junction end, which may reflect a read error. The chain uses TRBV12-3 or TRBV12-4 and TRBJ2-5; D is perhaps TRBD1 or TRBD2 (5 bases each). This CDR3 spans 13 amino acids. The chain's CDR3 is CASSLVQGETHYF. The CDR3 nucleotides read TGTGCCAGCAGTTTAGTCCAGGGAGAGACCCATTACTTC.

This clonotype came up many times. The chain uses TRBV5-1 and TRBJ2-1, with 10 bases lining up with TRBD2. V dropped 1 base and J dropped 6; count of bases not matched to a gene: 7. Germline loops: CDR1 SGHRS, CDR2 YFSETQ. This CDR3 contains 16 residues. CDR3 coding DNA: TGCGCCAGCAGCTTGACTTTAGCGGGAGGCGGCAATGAGCAGTTCTTC. Encoded protein: CASSLTLAGGGNEQFF.

The table lists this clonotype with many counts. A much larger clone lies one base from this, so it may be a read error. The conserved final phenylalanine or tryptophan is absent from the CDR3, which likely points to a read error. The rearrangement uses TRBV5-1 and TRBJ2-3, with no clear D. The germline gives CDR1 SGHRS, CDR2 YFSETQ. The CDR3 runs 16 residues. With 1 base removed from V and 0 bases from J, the gap between germline ends came to 12 bases. This chain's CDR3 is CASSLRTGGSTDTQYL. CDR3 sequence (DNA): TGCGCCAGCAGCTTGAGGACGGGCGGCAGCACAGATACGCAGTATCTT.

A word on this clonotype: Being one base from a much bigger clone, this may be a read error. This sequence joins TRBV5-1 and TRBJ1-2, with D unresolved. There are 13 residues in the CDR3. CDR1 SGHRS and CDR2 YFSETQ come from the germline V gene. The CDR3 is CACSPGAVVGYTF. The CDR3 DNA reads as TGCGCCTGCAGCCCTGGTGCGGTTGTCGGCTACACCTTC.

About this clonotype itself: A read error may explain this, as a much larger clone is one base away. The V call is TRBV28, the J call TRBJ1-5; the D gene is possibly TRBD1 (6 bases). This CDR3 is 16 amino acids long. Trimming pared 7 bases from V and 2 bases from J, leaving 18 bases between. The germline V gene encodes CDR1 MDHEN and CDR2 SYDVKM. CDR3 in amino acids: CASTLGWGAGNQPQHF. CDR3 sequence (DNA): TGTGCCAGCACCCTAGGGTGGGGGGCTGGCAATCAGCCCCAGCATTTT.

Points on this clonotype: A junction end diverges from the germline sequence, so it may reflect a read error. This chain uses TRBV6-6 with TRBJ2-3; D ambiguous. Germline V CDR1 and CDR2: MNHNY, SVGAGI (reference sequence). The CDR3 length is 14 residues. CDR3 in amino acids: CASSWWGSTDTQYF. In DNA, the CDR3 is TGTGCCAGCAGTTGGTGGGGAAGCACAGATACACAGTATTTT.

Points on this clonotype: One end of the junction is discordant with germline, which a read error may explain. The V call is TRBV29-1, the J call TRBJ2-3, with 9 bases aligning to TRBD2. CDR3 length: 14 residues. Germline V lookup: CDR1 SQVTM, CDR2 ANQGSEA. CDR3 DNA: TGCAGCGTGGGTCAGGGGACTAGCATAGATACGCAGTATTTT. It encodes CSVGQGTSIDTQYF.

On this clonotype: The final CDR3 position lacks the conserved phenylalanine or tryptophan, pointing to a likely read error. It is unclear where the CDR3 begins or ends on the DNA, so no DNA is shown, and the CDR3 is as TCRdb lists it. The chain joins TRBV5-1 to TRBJ2-1; the D segment call TRBD1 is taken from the table without a DNA check. CDR1 is SGHRS, CDR2 YFSETQ, per germline. The CDR3 has 15 residues if both end residues are counted. The CDR3 reads CASSFQGGVYNERFL.

This chain uses TRBV4-2 with TRBJ2-3; 11 nucleotides align to TRBD2. There are 19 residues in the CDR3. CDR1 LGHNA and CDR2 YNFKEQ come from the germline V gene. The CDR3 sequence: CTSSQVSIGSGRATDTQYF. In nucleotides, the CDR3 is TGTACTAGCAGCCAAGTATCCATCGGTAGCGGGAGGGCAACAGATACGCAGTATTTT.

Note on this clonotype: A much larger clone differs from this one at a single base, so this may be a read error. The V call is TRBV28, the J call TRBJ1-1, with 7 bases lining up with TRBD1. This CDR3 comprises 12 residues. Germline-derived CDR1 and CDR2 are MDHEN and SYDVKM. In DNA, the CDR3 is TGTGCCAGCAGTTTAATCGGACAGGAAGTTTTCTTT. Translated, it gives CASSLIGQEVFF.

This clonotype was seen just once. CDR3 in amino acids: CASGRDLGDIQYF. The CDR3 nucleotides read TGTGCCAGCGGCAGGGATTTAGGGGACATTCAGTACTTC. The genes are TRBV5-5 and TRBJ2-4; D is possibly TRBD1 (5 bases). Germline CDR1 SGHKS, CDR2 YYEKEE (reference sequence). The germline V and J ends were trimmed by 7 bases and 8 bases, with 16 bases remaining between them. This CDR3 has 13 residues. Drawing the rest from reference TRBV5-5 and TRBJ2-4, the complete variable domain is DAGVTQSPTHLIKTRGQQVTLRCSPISGHKSVSWYQQVLGQGPQFIFQYYEKEERGRGNFPDRFSARQFPNYSSELNVNALLLGDSALYLCASGRDLGDIQYFGAGTRLSVL.

The chain's CDR3 is CASSPMTSRLSYEQYF. CDR3 nucleotide sequence: TGTGCCAGCAGCCCAATGACTAGCAGGCTTTCCTACGAGCAGTACTTC. The rearrangement joins TRBV28 to TRBJ2-7; 7 nucleotides agree with TRBD2. V shed 6 bases and J 1 base; nucleotides not matched to a gene: 12. Germline values: CDR1 MDHEN, CDR2 SYDVKM. The CDR3 runs to 16 residues.

The genes are TRBV29-1 and TRBJ2-3, with D unresolved. CDR3 size: 12 residues. Germline assignment: CDR1 SQVTM and CDR2 ANQGSEA. This chain's CDR3 is CGALTVGLTQYF. The CDR3 DNA is TGCGGCGCTTTGACGGTGGGTCTCACGCAGTATTTT.

Concerning this clonotype itself: The CDR3 ends on some other residue instead of the conserved phenylalanine or tryptophan, so this is likely a read error. The chain uses TRBV11-2 and TRBJ2-6; no reliable D call. The CDR3 covers 15 residues. Germline V lookup: CDR1 SGHAT, CDR2 FQNNGV. CDR3 sequence reads: CVTQWPRSGANVLTL. The CDR3 DNA reads TGTGTCACCCAGTGGCCGCGCTCTGGGGCCAACGTCCTGACTCTC.

As to this clonotype: Since no conserved phenylalanine or tryptophan closes the CDR3, a read error is the likely cause. The genes are TRBV4-3 and TRBJ2-1; 7 nucleotides agree with TRBD1. The CDR3 totals 16 residues. Germline CDR1 is LGHNA and CDR2 is YSLEER. The CDR3 sequence: CASSQETRGKYNDQFL. The CDR3 coding sequence is TGCGCCAGCAGCCAAGAAACCAGGGGGAAGTACAATGACCAGTTCTTG.